What follows are 8 T cell receptor beta chains derived from one specimen sequenced in a study of T cell clonotyping in hematopoietic cell transplantation. Generated by immunoSEQ multiplex PCR, the TCRdb table keeps only in-frame clones and is missing some. This sample has roughly 17,000 clones, with about nine tenths found just once. The sample taken for sequencing was peripheral blood mononuclear cells. These receptors were collected from a man aged 40-55 years in good health. Some clones in this sample may be carry-over from other donors' samples.

The chain has TRBV6-5 and TRBJ2-3; 9 nucleotides align to TRBD2. The J segment lost 14 bases and the V segment lost 3 bases, leaving 12 bases of the junction unmatched. The CDR3 has 14 amino acids. Germline CDR1 reads MNHEY; CDR2 reads SVGAGI. CDR3 coding DNA: TGTGCCAGCAGTTATTCAGCGGGGGGCCCCTTGTGGTATTTT. Amino acid sequence: CASSYSAGGPLWYF.

The chain is built from TRBV7-9 and TRBJ2-1; D is tentatively TRBD1 or TRBD2 (5 bases each). CDR1 and CDR2 from the germline V gene are SEHNR and FQNEAQ (reference sequence). V was clipped by 8 bases and J by 1 base, with 9 bases between them. This CDR3 region has 13 residues. CDR3 nucleotides: TGTGCCAGCCTAGAGGGGTCCTACAATGAGCAGTTCTTC. This translates into CASLEGSYNEQFF.

V and J are TRBV5-1 and TRBJ2-3; 7 bases map to TRBD2. With 4 bases clipped from V and 1 base from J, the junction kept 6 bases outside the gene matches. The CDR3 length is 15 residues. Germline CDR1 and CDR2: SGHRS and YFSETQ. The CDR3 region is CASSVWLAGTDTQYF. CDR3 in DNA: TGCGCCAGCAGCGTCTGGCTAGCGGGCACAGATACGCAGTATTTT.

The V call is TRBV6-5, the J call TRBJ1-2, with D unclear. Per germline, CDR1 MNHEY and CDR2 SVGAGI. The CDR3 is 13 amino acids. The CDR3 loop reads CAVRGYGKGGYTF. CDR3 bases: TGTGCAGTCCGAGGGTACGGCAAGGGCGGCTACACCTTC.

The chain uses TRBV29-1 and TRBJ1-3; D is undetermined. Between the trimmed V and J ends, which lost 4 bases and 0 bases, there was a span of 4 bases. The V gene's germline CDR1 is SQVTM and CDR2 ANQGSEA. This CDR3 comprises 12 residues. The CDR3 loop is CSVGGSGNTIYF. CDR3 sequence (DNA): TGCAGCGTTGGAGGCTCTGGAAACACCATATATTTT.

This clone has a handful of counts. The rearrangement joins TRBV6-5 to TRBJ2-3, with 11 nucleotides matching TRBD2. Germline V gene sequence: CDR1 MNHEY, CDR2 SVGAGI. This CDR3 region has 16 residues. V lost 2 bases and J lost 1; bases outside the gene matches: 2. CDR3 protein: CASSYTTSGGTDTQYF. The CDR3 DNA reads TGTGCCAGCAGTTACACGACTAGCGGGGGCACAGATACGCAGTATTTT.

The genes are TRBV10-3 and TRBJ2-2, with D perhaps matching TRBD1 (5 bases). V lost 8 bases, J lost 0 bases, and 10 bases lay in between. The CDR3 covers 14 residues. Germline V lookup: CDR1 ENHRY, CDR2 SYGVKD. CDR3 DNA sequence: TGTGCCATCCAAGACAGTCCGAACACCGGGGAGCTGTTTTTT. The encoded protein is CAIQDSPNTGELFF.

V and J are TRBV7-6 and TRBJ2-1; 8 bases are a match to TRBD2. Germline lookup yields CDR1 SGHVS and CDR2 FNYEAQ. Unmatched junction bases numbered 8, after V lost 5 bases and J lost 2 bases. The CDR3 spans 16 residues. The CDR3 spells CASSKLAGRTYNEQFF. In DNA form, the CDR3 reads TGTGCCAGCAGCAAGTTAGCGGGGCGAACCTACAATGAGCAGTTCTTC.